The rows below give T cell receptor beta chains drawn from one sample of a study of cytomegalovirus exposure and HLA in healthy donors. Measured with immunoSEQ multiplex PCR; TCRdb has only the in-frame clones, and not every one. The sample records under 200,000 clones, about 80% being singletons. The sequencing sample was made of PBMCs. The source of these receptors is a man aged 18 to 35 in good health and CMV-seropositive. Both conserved end residues are part of each CDR3. D genes are given only for firm matches. Clone sizes are given selectively: once, few, many, or a class where the clone is expanded.

abundance,d_gene,v_gene,j_gene,CDR3aa,CDR3nt
.,.,TRBV4-1,TRBJ2-7,CASSQVGLRSPSEQYF,TGCGCCAGCAGCCAAGTCGGCCTCCGGAGCCCCTCCGAGCAGTACTTC
.,.,TRBV5-1,TRBJ2-3,CASNQGADTQYF,TGCGCCAGCAATCAGGGCGCAGATACGCAGTATTTT
once,.,TRBV7-9,TRBJ2-1,CASSLRADEQFF,TGTGCCAGCAGCTTAAGAGCGGATGAGCAGTTCTTC
.,.,TRBV6-6,TRBJ2-5,CASSPTKTGTQYF,TGTGCCAGCAGCCCCACAAAAACGGGGACCCAGTACTTC
.,TRBD1,TRBV5-8,TRBJ2-7,CASSFDRGLYEQYF,TGTGCCAGCAGCTTCGACAGGGGCCTCTACGAGCAGTACTTC
once,TRBD2,TRBV19,TRBJ2-1,CASSIGLGGNNEQFF,TGTGCCAGTAGTATAGGTCTCGGGGGGAACAATGAGCAGTTCTTC
.,TRBD2,TRBV27,TRBJ2-1,CASRMLAGVNNEQFF,TGTGCCAGCAGGATGCTAGCGGGTGTCAACAATGAGCAGTTCTTC
.,.,TRBV9,TRBJ2-5,CASSGRQNQETQYF,TGTGCCAGCAGCGGACGACAGAATCAAGAGACCCAGTACTTC
.,TRBD2,TRBV9,TRBJ2-1,CASSPRSGTSKGEQFF,TGTGCCAGCAGCCCGAGAAGTGGGACTAGCAAGGGGGAGCAGTTCTTC
.,.,TRBV7-9,TRBJ2-1,CASSSLGSPTYNEQFF,TGTGCCAGCAGTTCGCTCGGGAGCCCAACCTACAATGAGCAGTTCTTC
.,TRBD1,TRBV29-1,TRBJ1-1,CSVEQGGRTEAFF,TGCAGCGTTGAACAGGGGGGCCGCACTGAAGCTTTCTTT
once,.,TRBV7-9,TRBJ1-1,CSSSLGTPEAFF,TGTTCCAGCAGCCTCGGGACTCCTGAAGCTTTCTTT
.,TRBD2,TRBV4-3,TRBJ2-2,CASSHNTGGNTGELFF,TGCGCCAGCAGCCATAACACGGGGGGGAACACCGGGGAGCTGTTTTTT
.,.,TRBV27,TRBJ2-7,CASSLSFQSGQYF,TGTGCCAGCAGTTTATCCTTCCAGAGCGGGCAGTACTTC
.,.,TRBV11-2,TRBJ2-7,CASSLGYGDYEQYF,TGTGCCAGCAGCTTAGGATACGGGGATTACGAGCAGTACTTC
.,TRBD2,TRBV5-1,TRBJ2-2,CASSVRDYRTGELFF,TGCGCCAGCAGCGTCCGGGACTATCGCACCGGGGAGCTGTTTTTT
.,.,TRBV4-1,TRBJ2-7,CASSQDYPLQGTGEQYF,TGCGCCAGCAGCCAAGATTACCCACTCCAGGGGACGGGCGAGCAGTACTTC
.,TRBD2,TRBV7-3,TRBJ2-3,CASSLSLAGGKDTQYF,TGTGCCAGCAGCTTAAGTCTAGCGGGGGGGAAAGATACGCAGTATTTT
.,.,TRBV6-4,TRBJ2-7,CASSESGGRDEQYF,TGTGCCAGCAGTGAATCCGGGGGGCGCGACGAGCAGTACTTC
.,TRBD2,TRBV15,TRBJ2-1,CATSRGLAGSYEQFF,TGTGCCACCAGCAGAGGACTAGCGGGTAGCTATGAGCAGTTCTTC
.,TRBD2,TRBV5-1,TRBJ2-5,CASSLAGVDETQYF,TGCGCCAGCAGCCTAGCGGGGGTCGACGAGACCCAGTACTTC
.,.,TRBV11-1,TRBJ1-1,CASSPQGDTEAFF,TGTGCCAGCAGCCCACAGGGTGACACTGAAGCTTTCTTT